A single sample is the source of the 8 T cell receptor beta chains below, sequenced in a study of T cell responses to AZD1222 COVID-19 vaccine. Libraries were prepared by immunoSEQ multiplex PCR; TCRdb keeps only in-frame clonotypes and omits some of them. Of roughly 180,000 clones listed, about 90% are singletons. Sequencing was performed on peripheral blood, taken 28 days after the second AZD1222 dose. Source of these receptors: an adult who received the AZD1222 COVID-19 vaccine.

V usage is TRBV29-1 and J usage is TRBJ1-1; D ambiguous. V was shortened by 4 bases and J by 1 base, with 10 bases between the two germline ends. CDR3 length equals 13 residues. Looked up from germline, CDR1 is SQVTM and CDR2 is ANQGSEA. Here the CDR3 reads CSVVPGSNTEAFF. CDR3 in DNA: TGCAGCGTTGTCCCGGGCTCGAACACTGAAGCTTTCTTT.

V gene TRBV2 combines with J gene TRBJ2-3; 10 positions agree with TRBD2. V lost 4 bases to trimming and J lost 3 bases; unmatched junction nucleotides: 7. The CDR3 spans 16 residues. The germline CDR1 and CDR2 sequences are SNHLY and FYNNEI. For the CDR3, the DNA is TGTGCCAGCAGTGGGGGGACGGGACTAGCGACAGATACGCAGTATTTT. This sequence encodes CASSGGTGLATDTQYF.

This clone showed up just a few times. This sequence joins TRBV7-9 and TRBJ1-1; TRBD1 is a possible D gene (5 bases). Germline V gene sequence: CDR1 SEHNR, CDR2 FQNEAQ (reference sequence). This CDR3 is built from 14 residues. V lost 5 bases, J lost 2 bases, and 12 bases lay in between. The CDR3, as DNA: TGTGCCAGCAGCCACCCCGGACACAACACTGAAGCTTTCTTT. It codes for CASSHPGHNTEAFF.

The count of this clone is one. The chain combines TRBV6-5 with TRBJ2-3, with TRBD1 as a possible D gene (5 bases). Germline V gives CDR1 MNHEY, CDR2 SVGAGI. CDR3 length equals 13 residues. The ends were cut back, 5 bases at V and 8 bases at J, with 14 bases in the middle. The CDR3 reads CASSPGNRGTQYF. CDR3 bases: TGTGCCAGCAGTCCAGGGAATAGGGGTACGCAGTATTTT.

V usage is TRBV24-1 and J usage is TRBJ1-2; D possibly corresponds to TRBD1 (6 bases). Germline CDR1 is KGHDR and CDR2 is SFDVKD. The CDR3 covers 14 residues. V dropped 4 bases and J dropped 9 bases, with 17 bases sitting between them. DNA of the CDR3: TGTGCCACCAGTGACCTTACAGGGTTTCGGTGCTACACCTTC. It translates to CATSDLTGFRCYTF.

The chain couples TRBV28 to TRBJ2-5, with 10 bases fitting TRBD2. CDR3 size: 19 residues. After removal of 3 bases from V and 1 base from J, the junction contained 14 bases not matched to a gene. Per germline, CDR1 MDHEN and CDR2 SYDVKM. For the CDR3, the DNA is TGTGCCAGCAGTTTGTCGGGACTAGCGAGTCCACATATCCAAGAGACCCAGTACTTC. Encoded protein: CASSLSGLASPHIQETQYF.

V and J are TRBV7-2 and TRBJ1-1; D is ambiguous. The CDR3 is made up of 15 amino acids. The germline V gene encodes CDR1 SGHTA and CDR2 FQGNSA. Between the trimmed V and J ends, which lost 1 base and 0 bases, there was a span of 9 bases. The CDR3 DNA reads as TGTGCCAGCAGCTTAGGTAGGGCAGTGAACACTGAAGCTTTCTTT. Translated, it gives CASSLGRAVNTEAFF.

This chain joins TRBV28 and TRBJ2-2, with 11 bases fitting TRBD2. The germline CDR1 and CDR2 sequences are MDHEN and SYDVKM. V lost 5 bases to trimming and J lost 7 bases; unmatched junction nucleotides: 6. The CDR3 has 15 amino acids. The CDR3 DNA reads as TGTGCCAGCAGTCTCATAGCGGGAGGGCACGGGGAGCTGTTTTTT. Its translation: CASSLIAGGHGELFF.